Given below is one T cell receptor (beta chain) in context. Its antigen remains unidentified. Nothing much larger sits one base from this clone, and base qualities are not available. The data stem from a study of cytomegalovirus exposure and HLA in healthy donors (dated by TCRdb to about 2017). About the study as a whole: An earlier analysis of under 600 of the donors reported 250 to 300 Gb of sequence data and 120 million or so unique TCR beta sequences from 150 million to 200 million T cells. An early release covering over 500 HLA-typed donors comprised about 300 gigabases of sequencing data and tens of millions of unique TCR sequences. Of the approximately 400 genotyped donors, 80% to 90% were placed in the genetic ancestry cluster associated with self-reported Caucasian donors. The aim of the study was to test whether cataloging public T cell receptors could identify signatures of past pathogen exposure. The T cell repertoires of under 750 subjects were profiled by immunosequencing and related to cytomegalovirus serostatus. Along with the roughly 670-subject first cohort, a separate validation cohort of over a hundred different subjects was used. The study combined high-throughput TCR immunosequencing, statistical association of individual TCRs with disease status, and machine learning to predict cytomegalovirus infection status. A later analysis re-examined previously published TCR beta repertoires from over 500 donors and added high-resolution HLA genotyping to investigate patterns of TCR occurrence. Rather than drawing on any new phenotypic data, the later analysis identified candidate immune exposures from TCR beta sequences and the way those sequences occurred across donors. In an earlier analysis of a few hundred of the donors, high-throughput TCR beta sequencing was used to judge whether each TCR beta V gene segment behaved as functional or pseudogenic. Donor age, sex, ethnicity and CMV serostatus were collected together with the repertoire data. In a later genetic analysis, genome-wide SNP genotypes for about 65% of the roughly 700 donors were used, and that subset was treated as a discovery cohort. Every repertoire in the discovery cohort had been generated on one and the same sequencing platform. HLA typing covered class I and class II loci at four-digit resolution. Typing coverage varied by locus: roughly 620-640 donors for A, B, C, DRB1 and DQB1; more than 500 for DQA1; about 590 for DPA1; roughly 450 for DPB1. Several DR-DQ haplotypes were treated as single units for association and clustering because of strong linkage in the cohort. Among several hundred genotyped donors of the cohort, an average of roughly 230,000 unique TCR beta nucleotide sequences was sequenced per donor, of which approximately 19% were non-productive. Study-wide conclusions, independent of this receptor: Assigning TCR associations to individual alleles was difficult when HLA alleles, especially DR and DQ, strongly co-occurred. According to a later analysis, TCR association rates differed among HLA loci, with DRB1 alleles showing the most associated TCRs and HLA-C alleles showing the fewest. Because counts were too low, about 15 rarely observed V segments, including chromosome 9 orphons, were left out of the earlier analysis of several hundred of the donors. It was suggested by the authors that the approach could potentially be generalized to other disease states and immunological phenotypes. Immune exposure information for the cohort was limited to CMV serostatus. Because the 87-base-pair reads could not distinguish some IMGT-functional V segments, including TRBV6-2 and TRBV6-3, those segments were excluded. A later analysis associated around 16,000 TCR beta sequences with specific HLA alleles at a false discovery rate of 0.05. The sequencing pipeline was judged likely to have produced a cluster of highly shared sequence variants as a technical artifact. Broadly in line with IMGT annotations, most TCR beta V segments showed up in productive rearrangements about 87% or about 30% of the time in an earlier analysis of 450 to 600 of the donors. This cohort had only TCR beta chains sequenced, and the lack of alpha or paired-chain data limited which features could be detected. The presence/absence analyses assumed that sequencing depth was roughly uniform across donors, and that assumption may not be true. Because some donors lacked HLA typing at each locus, the association tests relied only on the typed subset. Most CMV-associated TCR beta chains appeared to be HLA-restricted in a later analysis, and the HLA associations seemed to be driven largely by CMV exposure. Several of the top co-occurrence clusters appeared to be linked to parvovirus B19, influenza, CMV and Epstein-Barr virus, according to a later analysis. In a later genetic analysis, fewer N-insertions in productive TCRs were reported among donors in an Asian-associated ancestry cluster than the roughly 640-donor mean. Compared with equally common non-associated chains, HLA-associated TCR beta chains in a later analysis were more clonally expanded and had lower generation probabilities. V-gene and J-gene trimming of TCR beta chains was associated with a missense DCLRE1C variant in a later genetic analysis, and the association was replicated in an independent cohort. Linkage disequilibrium might explain the correlated functional status among segregating V segments, but an unknown experimental factor could not be excluded. The classifier was reported to diagnose cytomegalovirus status with high specificity and sensitivity in both the original cohort and the validation cohort. A few of the identified cytomegalovirus-associated TCR beta chains were confirmed in vitro to be specific for cytomegalovirus antigens. A further reported finding was that TCR beta sequences accurately predicted the HLA-A and HLA-B alleles for most subjects in the first cohort. Most TCR sequences were seen in very few donors, while some public TCRs were found in many individuals. In the study, approximately 160 TCR beta chains were listed as associated with cytomegalovirus.

Libraries were made using the immunoSEQ multiplex PCR assay. For the multiplex PCR, a mixture combining 60 forward primers for TCR Vbeta segments and 13 reverse primers for TCR Jbeta segments was used. A multiplex PCR assay on genomic DNA amplified the CDR3 region of rearranged TCR beta genes. The amplified TCR beta libraries were sequenced on the Illumina HiSeq System as 87-base-pair reads. The paper's processing steps were these. A later analysis tallied approximately 87 million unique TCR beta chains across the approximately 670 repertoires, and 10 million to 11 million of those chains were shared by two or more donors. Raw reads were error-corrected and collapsed into unique sequences with a nearest-neighbor algorithm that merged closely related sequences to remove PCR and sequencing errors. CDR3 sequences were aligned to IMGT reference sequences to assign V, D and J gene segments. For a sequence to be retained, a match of at least six nucleotides was required to both a V gene segment and a J gene segment. Rearrangements were classified as productive when the CDR3 lacked stop codons and remained in frame with V and J, and all other rearrangements were classified as non-productive. Following IMGT convention, CDR3 was defined as the stretch from the second conserved V-encoded cysteine up to the conserved J-encoded phenylalanine. In an earlier analysis of just under 600 of the donors, sequences lacking an unambiguous match to a single V gene segment were excluded. An earlier analysis of approximately 590 of the donors called V segments functional above 56.7% productive rearrangements and segregating when the between-donor standard deviation exceeded 5%. A statistical classification framework was developed to diagnose cytomegalovirus status using the catalog of TCR beta chain sequences. V and J gene assignment, in a later analysis, came from comparing TCR nucleotide sequences with IMGT/GENE-DB human TR gene sequences. In a later analysis, CDR3 sequences and most-parsimonious VDJ recombination scenarios were assigned using the TCRdist pipeline. In a later analysis, each TCR beta chain was defined by its CDR3 amino acid sequence together with its V-gene family, and reads without a unique V-gene family were excluded. In a later analysis, fewer than 650 highly shared, low-generation-probability nucleotide sequences were removed to address suspected cross-contamination and a sequencing artifact. For each public chain, a later analysis derived a clonal expansion index from normalized ranks of inferred template counts within each repertoire. Generation probabilities in a later analysis came from a VDJ recombination model fitted to out-of-frame rearrangements, and those results were checked against IGoR. In a later analysis, TCR-TCR, TCR-HLA and TCR-CMV co-occurrence was scored with hypergeometric tests, and a repertoire-size bias correction was applied to TCR pairs. To estimate false discovery rates, a later analysis permuted the HLA or CMV assignments 20 times. A later analysis grouped co-occurring TCRs with DBSCAN, adding TCRdist sequence similarity when clustering within HLA-allele-positive subsets. For co-occurrence clustering, repertoires with fewer than 30,000 or more than 120,000 public chains were excluded, along with five repertoires with anomalous nucleotide sharing. TCRdb retrieved this table from immuneACCESS and kept in-frame rearrangements only. Not all clones are present; in checked studies, unresolved V genes account for under half, and no reason is known for the remainder. V, J and clone size reflect that table, while D and trimming were determined from the DNA. For this sample there are around 280,000 clones; about 90% appear just once. About 2.3% of the sample rests with the top ten.

In total, over 600 healthy bone marrow donors made up the cohort. At the time of sampling, every cohort member was nominally healthy, though immune exposures that went unrecorded were likely present. The donor was CMV seronegative and belonged to the group of several hundred seronegative cohort members. A peripheral blood sample was provided by each donor, and peripheral blood mononuclear cells were used for TCR beta sequencing. The Qiagen DNeasy Blood Extraction Kit was used to extract genomic DNA from the blood cell samples. Trimming takes 1 base from V and 9 bases from J, and the germline ends sit 16 bases apart. The CDR3, cysteine through phenylalanine, is 15 amino acids long. The entry retains the CDR3 DNA only, 45 bases that are in frame from base 1. CDR1 and CDR2, looked up from the germline V gene, are SGHTA and FQGTGA.

The sequenced sample was PBMCs. This chain is built from TRBV7-3 and TRBJ2-1; tentative D gene TRBD2, with 6 bases matching. This clonotype originated in a woman between 18 and 29 years old in good health and CMV-seronegative. The DNA sequence reads TGTGCCAGCAGCTTAAGCGGGGCGAAGAAGGGTGAGCAGTTCTTC. Its protein product is CASSLSGAKKGEQFF.